This TCR beta chain derives from a study of graft-versus-host responses after intestinal transplantation (TCRdb year 2021). In the study overall: The transplants that recipients got were multivisceral, liver-intestinal, or isolated intestinal. Anti-thymocyte globulin induction was given to all recipients, followed by maintenance tacrolimus and steroids for approximately three years. After intestinal transplantation, graft-versus-host and host-versus-graft alloreactive T cell clones in the graft, circulation and bone marrow were tracked using bulk TCR-beta CDR3 sequencing. Alloreactive clones were identified by sequencing pre-transplant mixed lymphocyte reaction products and comparing these products with unstimulated pre-transplant donor and recipient T cells. Of the 20 to 25 intestinal transplant recipients enrolled in the cohort, one of whom was a retransplant, a few patients without pretransplant specimens were excluded. Donor T cell macrochimerism was defined as a peak of at least 4% donor T cells among recipient peripheral blood mononuclear cells. Instead of going to the commercial service, samples from a few later patients were sequenced in-house on an Illumina MiSeq and processed with MiXCR. General conclusions and limits of the study: Peak levels of circulating GvH clones were associated with declines in HvG clones early after transplant. GvH clones were detected in recipient bone marrow, and some of these GvH clones were observed earlier in ileal mucosa or blood, consistent with an intestinal mucosal origin. Conclusions were limited by the relatively low number and heterogeneity of intestinal transplant patients. In patients with donor T cell macrochimerism, the allografts had high GvH to HvG T cell clonal ratios.

According to the germline V gene, CDR1 reads SGDLS and CDR2 reads YYNGEE. The CDR3 contains 14 residues, cysteine and phenylalanine counted. Solely the CDR3 DNA is kept, with 42 bases framed from the first base. Deletion took 1 base off V and 1 base off J, with a span of 9 bases between the germline ends. Library construction relied on the immunoSEQ multiplex PCR assay. Adaptive Biotechnologies carried out high-throughput TCR-beta CDR3 sequencing of genomic DNA for most patients. Per the original workflow: Adaptive's ImmunoSEQ software supplied the TCR sequencing data for about 18 patients, while MiXCR and VDJtools were used to process a few other patients. Because the origin of CDR3 nucleotide sequences shared between donor and recipient could not be assigned, those sequences were removed. At least 2-fold expansion over unstimulated cells and a minimum CFSE-low frequency of 0.002% (template counts) or 0.001% (read counts) were required for clones to be classified as alloreactive. Clones were considered mappable if detected in sequenced pre-transplant spleen, lymph node, or MLR CFSE-low populations of the donor or recipient. Cumulative frequency of alloreactive clones was calculated as a percentage of all sequences weighted by copy number. TCRdb provides this immuneACCESS table in a form limited to in-frame rearrangements. Some clones are lacking; in checked studies, under half of them reflect an unresolved V gene, and why the rest are absent is not known. For V, J and clone size, that table is used; D and trimming come from the DNA. A total of over 60,000 clones appear in this sample, about nine tenths of them only once. More than 1.5% of the sample goes to the ten largest clones.

On this clone itself: Its recognized antigen is unknown. No base quality values were provided; no much bigger clone lies one nucleotide off.

Intraepithelial and lamina propria lymphocytes were isolated from graft specimens using dithiothreitol, EDTA incubations and collagenase D digestion. Serial intestinal graft biopsy specimens collected up to 600 days after transplant underwent bulk TCR-beta sequencing. Sequenced material: ileum tissue, taken less than 400 days after transplant. The clonotype was recovered from a human patient who received an intestinal transplant, so some T cells may come from the graft donor. The chain uses TRBV9 and TRBJ2-7; the D gene is perhaps TRBD1, on 5 matching bases. The encoded CDR3 is CASSVWAGSYEQYF. The sequenced DNA: TGTGCCAGCAGCGTATGGGCAGGGTCCTACGAGCAGTACTTC.